Shown below are 28 T cell receptor beta chains from a single sample sequenced in a study of vaccination and CD4 T cells after COVID-19. Sequencing of cultured CD4+ T cell DNA used the Oncomine TCR Beta short-read assay. Each CDR3 protein gets one entry after TCRdb re-called the PCR reads with MiXCR. The sample holds more than 7,500 distinct CDR3 sequences, about three fifths seen once. Described treatment: roughly 10-day PBMC culture with coronavirus spike peptide pools or control peptides (ViraFEST assay). Antigen specificity for these receptors is unknown. The sequencing sample was made of CD4+ T cells from blood, cultured in vitro. These receptors were taken from a human donor who had recovered from COVID-19.

This clonotype showed up just a few times. The genes are TRBV18 and TRBJ2-5, with D unclear. V was pared by 0 bases and J by 6 bases, with 11 bases between. The CDR3 is 14 amino acids. CDR1 is KGHSH, CDR2 LQKENI, per germline. The CDR3 sequence is CASSPPGSEQTQYF. For the CDR3, the DNA is TGTGCCAGCTCACCACCAGGCAGTGAGCAGACCCAGTACTTC.

The chain joins TRBV2 to TRBJ2-6, with TRBD1 matching over 9 bases. Germline CDR1 is SNHLY and CDR2 is FYNNEI. This CDR3 has 17 residues. The V gene end was trimmed by 7 bases and the J gene end by 1 base; junction bases not matched to a gene: 8. CDR3 in DNA: TGTGCCAGCAACGGGGGGACAGGGCGTTCTGGGGCCAACGTCCTGACTTTC. Translated: CASNGGTGRSGANVLTF.

This clonotype was seen a handful of times. This rearrangement joins TRBV19 to TRBJ1-5; TRBD1 aligns across 11 bases. V shed 6 bases, J shed 6 bases, and the junction held 7 bases outside the gene matches. The CDR3 has 15 amino acids. From germline, CDR1 is LNHDA and CDR2 SQIVND (reference sequence). Here the CDR3 DNA reads TGTGCCAGTAGCCCCGGACAGGGGGCCGTTCAGCCCCAGCATTTT. Its protein product is CASSPGQGAVQPQHF.

This rearrangement joins TRBV6-5 to TRBJ1-1; possible D gene TRBD1, 6 bases. Deletions cut 2 bases from V and 6 bases from J, with 13 bases between. CDR1 is MNHEY and CDR2 is SVGAGI in the germline V gene. The CDR3 loop spans 14 amino acids. The CDR3 protein is CASSYAQGGPEAFF. The CDR3, as DNA: TGTGCCAGCAGTTACGCACAGGGAGGCCCTGAAGCTTTCTTT.

The chain joins TRBV11-2 to TRBJ1-2, with 8 bases aligning to TRBD1. The trim removed 5 bases at V and 0 bases at J, leaving 5 bases unmatched. CDR1 and CDR2 (germline): SGHAT, FQNNGV. This CDR3 is built from 15 residues. The CDR3 DNA reads TGTGCCAGCAGCCCAACAGGGGGGACTAACTATGGCTACACCTTC. It yields the protein CASSPTGGTNYGYTF.

CDR3 DNA sequence: TGCAGTGCTAGCGACGGGGGCTCCTATGGCTACACCTTC. Its protein product is CSASDGGSYGYTF. V is TRBV20-1 and J is TRBJ1-2; weak D call: TRBD1 (6 bases). The V end lost 3 bases, the J end lost 4 bases, and 12 bases lay between the germline ends. CDR1 is DFQATT, CDR2 SNEGSKA, per germline (reference sequence). The CDR3 sequence is 13 residues long.

The chain combines TRBV20-1 with TRBJ2-2; the match to TRBD2 covers 10 bases. The V and J ends lost 5 bases and 5 bases, in that order; junction bases with no gene match: 20. Germline V CDR1 and CDR2: DFQATT, SNEGSKA (reference sequence). CDR3 length equals 19 residues. The CDR3 sequence: CSARRASGRISVRTGELFF. CDR3 in DNA: TGCAGTGCTCGTCGGGCTAGCGGGAGAATAAGTGTTCGGACCGGGGAGCTGTTTTTT.

The chain carries TRBV20-1 and TRBJ1-3, with D tentatively TRBD1 (5 bases). The V gene's germline CDR1 is DFQATT and CDR2 SNEGSKA (reference sequence). This CDR3 is 16 amino acids long. Deletions cut 3 bases from V and 7 bases from J, with 22 bases between. In DNA, the CDR3 is TGCAGTGCTAGCCAGAATCCCGGGACTCCAGGCAACACCATATATTTT. Its translation: CSASQNPGTPGNTIYF.

This chain links TRBV2 with TRBJ2-1, with D perhaps TRBD1 or TRBD2 (5 bases each). V was pared by 6 bases and J by 9 bases, with 15 bases between. CDR3 size: 13 residues. Germline V CDR1 and CDR2: SNHLY, FYNNEI. The CDR3: CASRYQGVSEQFF. The CDR3 bases are TGTGCCAGCAGATACCAGGGAGTCAGTGAGCAGTTCTTC.

This rearrangement joins TRBV27 to TRBJ2-5; 8 bases fit TRBD2. The germline V gene has CDR1 MNHEY and CDR2 SMNVEV (reference sequence). This CDR3 comprises 16 residues. Trimming at V came to 8 bases and at J to 6 bases, leaving 17 bases not matched to a gene. CDR3 nucleotides: TGTGCCAGCGGATCGGGGGGGGGAAACGATCGAAAGACCCAGTACTTC. It translates to CASGSGGGNDRKTQYF.

This chain joins TRBV7-2 and TRBJ1-2; 10 bases align to TRBD1. Trimming at V came to 1 base and at J to 7 bases, leaving 6 bases not matched to a gene. There are 15 residues in the CDR3. Germline assignment: CDR1 SGHTA and CDR2 FQGNSA. The CDR3 DNA reads as TGTGCCAGCAGCTTAGTCAGGACAGGGGGAGGTGGCTACACCTTC. Its protein product is CASSLVRTGGGGYTF. Drawing the rest from reference TRBV7-2 and TRBJ1-2, the complete variable domain is GAGVSQSPSNKVTEKGKDVELRCDPISGHTALYWYRQSLGQGLEFLIYFQGNSAPDKSGLPSDRFSAERTGGSVSTLTIQRTQQEDSAVYLCASSLVRTGGGGYTFGSGTRLTVV.

This clonotype has a single count. The chain is built from TRBV2 and TRBJ2-3; D is uncertain. V was cut by 4 bases and J by 0 bases, with 11 bases left in between. This CDR3 has 15 residues. Germline values: CDR1 SNHLY, CDR2 FYNNEI. The CDR3 sequence is CASSGRLTSTDTQYF. CDR3 bases: TGTGCCAGCAGTGGAAGACTTACTAGCACAGATACGCAGTATTTT.

This clonotype showed up just a few times. Here the CDR3 reads CASSARGNQPQHF. CDR3 sequence (DNA): TGCGCCAGCAGCGCTAGGGGGAATCAGCCCCAGCATTTT. The chain uses TRBV10-1 and TRBJ1-5, with a tentative D call TRBD1 (6 bases). V shed 6 bases and J shed 4 bases, with 10 bases lying between them. Germline V gene sequence: CDR1 WNHNN, CDR2 SYGVQD (reference sequence). The length of the CDR3 is 13 residues.

V usage is TRBV28 and J usage is TRBJ1-1, with 7 bases that match TRBD1. The CDR3 is made up of 14 amino acids. The germline V gene encodes CDR1 MDHEN and CDR2 SYDVKM. Trimming removed 4 bases from V and 4 bases from J; junction bases left unmatched: 6. CDR3 DNA sequence: TGTGCCAGCAGTTCTCCTGACAGGGTCACTGAAGCTTTCTTT. This translates into CASSSPDRVTEAFF. Full variable domain (outside the CDR3, taken from reference TRBV28 and TRBJ1-1): DVKVTQSSRYLVKRTGEKVFLECVQDMDHENMFWYRQDPGLGLRLIYFSYDVKMKEKGDIPEGYSVSREKKERFSLILESASTNQTSMYLCASSSPDRVTEAFFGQGTRLTVV.

The chain carries TRBV6-1 and TRBJ1-5; a weak D match, TRBD1 (5 bases). The CDR3 totals 13 residues. Germline CDR1 MNHNS, CDR2 SASEGT. V was trimmed by 1 base and J by 6 bases, leaving 7 bases between them. CDR3 loop: CASSEGGSQPQHF. Here the CDR3 DNA reads TGTGCCAGCAGTGAAGGGGGCAGTCAGCCCCAGCATTTT.

This clonotype occurred a few times. The V gene is TRBV20-1, the J gene TRBJ1-2; D is ambiguous. Germline lookup yields CDR1 DFQATT and CDR2 SNEGSKA (reference sequence). This CDR3 is 11 amino acids long. V gave up 2 bases and J gave up 6 bases, with 7 bases separating them. CDR3 loop: CSARTGNGYTF. The CDR3 DNA sequence: TGCAGTGCTAGAACGGGGAATGGCTACACCTTC.

By share, this clonotype counts as medium-sized. This chain uses TRBV4-2 with TRBJ2-5, with TRBD2 matching over 14 bases. With 2 bases clipped from V and 5 bases from J, the junction kept 7 bases outside the gene matches. Germline V gene sequence: CDR1 LGHNA, CDR2 YNFKEQ. CDR3 length: 17 amino acids. The CDR3 protein is CASSQPGTSGSTETQYF. In nucleotides, the CDR3 is TGTGCCAGCAGCCAACCAGGGACTAGCGGGAGCACGGAGACCCAGTACTTC.

A few counts support this clonotype. The V call is TRBV20-1, the J call TRBJ1-6; TRBD1 matches at 10 bases. Germline CDR1 DFQATT, CDR2 SNEGSKA (reference sequence). V was clipped by 0 bases and J by 10 bases; unmatched bases: 9. There are 16 residues in the CDR3. As DNA, the CDR3 is TGCAGTGCTAGAGAGGGGGGGACAGGGGTTGAGTCACCCCTCCACTTT. This translates into CSAREGGTGVESPLHF.

This clonotype was picked up a small number of times. The J gene is TRBJ2-2, the V gene TRBV15; 8 bases are shared with TRBD2. The CDR3 has 15 amino acids. Germline assignment: CDR1 LNHNV and CDR2 YYDKDF (reference sequence). Trimming removed 5 bases from V and 6 bases from J; junction bases left unmatched: 8. The CDR3, as DNA: TGTGCCACCAGCGTAATCGGGAGGGGAGCCGGGGAGCTGTTTTTT. Protein sequence: CATSVIGRGAGELFF.

This clonotype rates as large. The gene calls are TRBV11-2 and TRBJ1-1; 9 nucleotides line up with TRBD1. Germline V gives CDR1 SGHAT, CDR2 FQNNGV. The CDR3 covers 16 residues. The J segment lost 1 base and the V segment lost 1 base, leaving 4 bases of the junction unmatched. Here the CDR3 reads CASSLGTGDRNTEAFF. DNA of the CDR3: TGTGCCAGCAGCTTAGGGACAGGGGACAGGAACACTGAAGCTTTCTTT.

The chain is built from TRBV20-1 and TRBJ1-2; 7 positions agree with TRBD1. Trimming removed 6 bases from V and 5 bases from J; junction bases left unmatched: 12. Looked up from germline, CDR1 is DFQATT and CDR2 is SNEGSKA (reference sequence). The CDR3 loop spans 14 amino acids. CDR3 nucleotides: TGCAGTGCGGATACAGGGGCCGGATCTTATGGCTACACCTTC. Its protein is CSADTGAGSYGYTF.

The genes are TRBV5-1 and TRBJ1-2, with 11 bases lining up with TRBD1. Germline V gives CDR1 SGHRS, CDR2 YFSETQ. The CDR3 is 16 amino acids. Trimming took 0 bases from V and 2 from J; bases not matched to a gene: 3. Written as DNA, the CDR3 is TGCGCCAGCAGCTTGGGAGGACAGGGGGCCAACTATGGCTACACCTTC. This gives the protein CASSLGGQGANYGYTF.

The chain uses TRBV6-1 and TRBJ1-3; tentatively, D is TRBD1 (6 bases). Germline assignment: CDR1 MNHNS and CDR2 SASEGT. V lost 8 bases to trimming and J lost 2 bases, with 10 bases between them. The CDR3 runs 13 residues. In DNA, the CDR3 is TGTGCCAGCCGCACAGGGCCTGGAAACACCATATATTTT. Protein sequence: CASRTGPGNTIYF.

The chain couples TRBV15 to TRBJ1-1; D perhaps matches TRBD1 (5 bases). The germline V and J ends were trimmed by 5 bases and 0 bases, with 13 bases remaining between them. There are 15 residues in the CDR3. Germline lookup yields CDR1 LNHNV and CDR2 YYDKDF (reference sequence). In DNA form, the CDR3 reads TGTGCCACCAGCGGACGGACACCGATGAACACTGAAGCTTTCTTT. Its protein product is CATSGRTPMNTEAFF.

V is TRBV6-1 and J is TRBJ2-4, with 10 bases matching TRBD2. This CDR3 contains 15 residues. The ends lost 8 bases at V and 7 bases at J; junction bases unmatched: 11. CDR1 and CDR2 (germline): MNHNS, SASEGT. In nucleotides, the CDR3 is TGTGCCAGCCGTGCCGAGCGGGAGGGCCTCAACATTCAGTACTTC. Protein: CASRAEREGLNIQYF.

J is TRBJ1-1 and V is TRBV10-2, with D possibly TRBD1 on 6 matching bases. The germline gives CDR1 WSHSY, CDR2 SAAADI. CDR3 size: 14 residues. Trimming cost V 4 bases and J 0 bases, with 9 bases left between them. The CDR3 DNA is TGCGCCAGCAGTGTCGGGGGGCTGAACACTGAAGCTTTCTTT. Translating it yields CASSVGGLNTEAFF.

There are a few counts of this clonotype. The rearrangement links TRBV20-1 to TRBJ1-1; D is unclear. This CDR3 has 13 amino acids. The germline V gene has CDR1 DFQATT and CDR2 SNEGSKA (reference sequence). The germline V and J ends were trimmed by 0 bases and 8 bases, with 13 bases remaining between them. CDR3 region: CSARETSGREAFF. CDR3 nucleotide sequence: TGCAGTGCTAGAGAAACCTCCGGCAGGGAAGCTTTCTTT.

The sample holds a few counts of this clonotype. The chain is built from TRBV11-2 and TRBJ1-2; D is ambiguous. The CDR3 is made up of 14 amino acids. CDR1 and CDR2 from the germline V gene are SGHAT and FQNNGV. The V and J ends lost 4 bases and 6 bases respectively, with 15 bases between them. In nucleotides, the CDR3 is TGTGCCAGCAGCTCGTTCAAGGATAATGATGGCTACACCTTC. It translates to CASSSFKDNDGYTF.